Following are 14 T cell receptor beta chains from one sample sequenced in a study of identical twins. MiXCR, run by TCRdb on the 5' RACE reads, gives a single entry per CDR3 protein. In the table there are 1.5 million to 2 million distinct CDR3 sequences, about 32% of which are singletons. The specimen was cord blood. All receptors derive from a newborn girl in good health.

The chain carries TRBV6-5 and TRBJ2-6; weak D call: TRBD1 (5 bases). Trimming cost V 9 bases and J 0 bases, with 6 bases left between them. The germline CDR1 and CDR2 sequences are MNHEY and SVGAGI. CDR3 length equals 13 residues. The CDR3 coding sequence is TGTGCCAGAGACAGCTCTGGGGCCAACGTCCTGACTTTC. It encodes CARDSSGANVLTF.

This clonotype has only a few counts. The chain recombines TRBV24-1 with TRBJ2-7; tentative D call: TRBD2 (6 bases). The V and J ends lost 7 bases and 3 bases respectively, with 15 bases between them. Germline loops: CDR1 KGHDR, CDR2 SFDVKD. The CDR3 is 14 amino acids. The CDR3 here is CATREGLQNYEQYF. The CDR3 nucleotides read TGTGCCACCAGGGAGGGACTGCAAAACTACGAGCAGTACTTC.

The V and J genes are TRBV7-2 and TRBJ2-7; possible D gene TRBD2, 6 bases. Germline assignment: CDR1 SGHTA and CDR2 FQGNSA. There are 13 residues in the CDR3. V gave up 3 bases and J gave up 3 bases, with 9 bases separating them. CDR3 amino acids: CASSFYGGYEQYF. The CDR3 coding sequence is TGTGCCAGCAGCTTTTACGGGGGCTACGAGCAGTACTTC. Together with reference TRBV7-2 and TRBJ2-7, the CDR3 gives the full variable domain: GAGVSQSPSNKVTEKGKDVELRCDPISGHTALYWYRQSLGQGLEFLIYFQGNSAPDKSGLPSDRFSAERTGGSVSTLTIQRTQQEDSAVYLCASSFYGGYEQYFGPGTRLTVT.

This clonotype occurred a few times. The gene calls are TRBV7-9 and TRBJ1-1; D is ambiguous. This CDR3 region has 14 residues. In germline, CDR1 is SEHNR, CDR2 FQNEAQ (reference sequence). V was shortened by 3 bases and J by 1 base, with 9 bases between the two germline ends. In nucleotides, the CDR3 is TGTGCCAGCAGCTTGGGGTCTTGGAACACTGAAGCTTTCTTT. This gives the protein CASSLGSWNTEAFF. The full variable domain, in which reference TRBV7-9 and TRBJ1-1 provide the parts outside the CDR3, is DTGVSQNPRHKITKRGQNVTFRCDPISEHNRLYWYRQTLGQGPEFLTYFQNEAQLEKSRLLSDRFSAERPKGSFSTLEIQRTEQGDSAMYLCASSLGSWNTEAFFGQGTRLTVV.

The chain uses TRBV7-9 and TRBJ2-5, with D possibly matching TRBD1 (5 bases). This CDR3 contains 14 residues. The V end lost 1 base, the J end lost 11 bases, and 17 bases lay between the germline ends. CDR1 is SEHNR, CDR2 FQNEAQ, per germline (reference sequence). The CDR3 coding sequence is TGTGCCAGCAGCTTAGGGATTTGGGGCGAGGAGCAGTACTTC. Translated, it gives CASSLGIWGEEQYF.

V is TRBV2 and J is TRBJ1-4; possibly TRBD1 for D (6 bases). V gave up 8 bases and J gave up 8 bases, with 18 bases separating them. The CDR3 extends over 14 amino acids. The germline V gene encodes CDR1 SNHLY and CDR2 FYNNEI. The chain's CDR3 is CASGGSHFGEKLFF. DNA of the CDR3: TGTGCCAGCGGGGGCTCGCACTTTGGGGAAAAACTGTTTTTT. The full variable domain, its missing parts supplied by reference TRBV2 and TRBJ1-4, is EPEVTQTPSHQVTQMGQEVILRCVPISNHLYFYWYRQILGQKVEFLVSFYNNEISEKSEIFDDQFSVERPDGSNFTLKIRSTKLEDSAMYFCASGGSHFGEKLFFGSGTQLSVL.

V usage is TRBV28 and J usage is TRBJ2-7; D is unclear. Per the germline V gene, CDR1 is MDHEN and CDR2 is SYDVKM. CDR3 length equals 12 residues. The V gene lost 6 bases and the J gene lost 2 bases, with 8 bases spanning the gap. The CDR3, as DNA: TGTGCCAGCAGGTGGGGTCCCTACGAGCAGTACTTC. Its protein is CASRWGPYEQYF.

The rearrangement joins TRBV7-9 to TRBJ2-6, with D possibly TRBD1 on 6 matching bases. The CDR3 consists of 16 residues. Per the germline V gene, CDR1 is SEHNR and CDR2 is FQNEAQ (reference sequence). Trimming left V 7 bases short and J 0 bases short, with 13 bases between. The DNA for the CDR3 is TGTGCCAGCACAAAGGGGGTTATCTCTGGGGCCAACGTCCTGACTTTC. This gives the protein CASTKGVISGANVLTF.

This clonotype was recorded at least ten times. The chain uses TRBV10-3 and TRBJ2-3; 11 positions match TRBD2. This CDR3 has 13 amino acids. Losses at the gene ends were 4 bases for V and 6 bases for J; bases not matched to a gene: 0. The germline CDR1 and CDR2 sequences are ENHRY and SYGVKD. CDR3 DNA: TGTGCCATCAGTGGGACTAGCGGGGATACGCAGTATTTT. The encoded protein is CAISGTSGDTQYF.

The rearrangement uses TRBV20-1 and TRBJ1-2; 9 bases agree with TRBD1. V shed 3 bases and J 6 bases; nucleotides not matched to a gene: 8. Germline V lookup: CDR1 DFQATT, CDR2 SNEGSKA (reference sequence). This CDR3 is built from 14 residues. CDR3 nucleotides: TGCAGTGCTAGTAAAGGGACAGGGAGGAATGGCTACACCTTC. It translates to CSASKGTGRNGYTF.

This clonotype was found a few times. The V and J genes are TRBV14 and TRBJ2-4, with unresolved D. CDR3 length: 16 residues. The V gene's germline CDR1 is SGHDN and CDR2 FVKESK. Deletions cut 4 bases from V and 0 bases from J, with 13 bases between. The CDR3, as DNA: TGTGCCAGCAGCCGATCAGGCGGCCGAGCCAAAAACATTCAGTACTTC. This codes for CASSRSGGRAKNIQYF.

The V call is TRBV20-1, the J call TRBJ2-7; 8 nucleotides agree with TRBD2. The V gene's germline CDR1 is DFQATT and CDR2 SNEGSKA (reference sequence). This CDR3 region has 14 residues. Trimming took 4 bases from V and 1 from J; bases not matched to a gene: 6. Written as DNA, the CDR3 is TGCAGTGCTACTCCTAGCGGGCCGTCCTACGAGCAGTACTTC. Translation gives CSATPSGPSYEQYF.

The V and J genes are TRBV6-1 and TRBJ2-7; 8 bases line up with TRBD2. Germline V gene sequence: CDR1 MNHNS, CDR2 SASEGT. The CDR3 sequence is 14 residues long. The trim removed 5 bases at V and 2 bases at J, leaving 5 bases unmatched. CDR3 region: CASSWLAGPYEQYF. The CDR3 region has the DNA TGTGCCAGCAGTTGGCTAGCGGGCCCCTACGAGCAGTACTTC.

A remark on this clonotype: Given a much more abundant clone one base away, this may be a read error. This CDR3 is CASSLFPQLAKNIRYF. DNA of the CDR3: TGTGCCAGCAGTTTATTCCCTCAACTAGCCAAAAACATTCGGTACTTC. V is TRBV28 and J is TRBJ2-4; D might be TRBD2 (6 bases). Germline V gives CDR1 MDHEN, CDR2 SYDVKM. This CDR3 has 16 residues.